This T cell receptor beta chain originates from a study of T cells expressing NK-cell markers. The length of the CDR3 is 14 residues. In germline, CDR1 is SQVTM, CDR2 ANQGSEA. Study-level results: A few of the donors also had these clonotypes leading their CD3+CD56-NKG2C+ fraction.

For this clonotype: Antigen specificity is unknown.

In generating TCR beta cDNA, 5'RACE template switching with UMIs was used. TCRdb re-called the 5' RACE reads, yielding one record per CDR3 amino acid sequence without DNA. In total, the table holds fewer than 400,000 distinct CDR3 sequences. The chain carries TRBV29-1 and TRBJ2-3; TCRdb indicates TRBD1, and absent DNA this call remains unverified. The sequence derives from a woman in her 50s in good health. The sample comprised blood T cells: a sorted CD56 or NKG2C T cell subset, CD4+ or CD8+ T cells, or bulk PBMC T cells (not recorded which). CDR3 sequence reads: CSVAQGNLRDTQYF.